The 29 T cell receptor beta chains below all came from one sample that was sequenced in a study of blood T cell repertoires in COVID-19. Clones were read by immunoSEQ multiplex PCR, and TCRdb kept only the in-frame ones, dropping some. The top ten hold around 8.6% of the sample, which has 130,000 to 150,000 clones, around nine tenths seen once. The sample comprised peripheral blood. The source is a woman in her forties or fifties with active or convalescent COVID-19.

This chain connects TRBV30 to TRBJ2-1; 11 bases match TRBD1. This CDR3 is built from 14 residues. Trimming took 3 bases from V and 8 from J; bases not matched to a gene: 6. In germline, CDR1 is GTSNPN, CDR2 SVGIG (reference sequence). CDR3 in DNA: TGTGCCTGGAGCCGGGACAGGGGGATGTATGAGCAGTTCTTC. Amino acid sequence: CAWSRDRGMYEQFF.

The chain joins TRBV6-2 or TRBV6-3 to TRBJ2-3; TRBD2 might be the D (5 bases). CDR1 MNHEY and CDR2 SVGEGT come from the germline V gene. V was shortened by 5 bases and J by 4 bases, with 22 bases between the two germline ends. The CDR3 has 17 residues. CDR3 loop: CASSLTALAMTADTQYF. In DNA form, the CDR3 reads TGTGCCAGCAGTCTTACAGCGCTAGCAATGACCGCAGATACGCAGTATTTT.

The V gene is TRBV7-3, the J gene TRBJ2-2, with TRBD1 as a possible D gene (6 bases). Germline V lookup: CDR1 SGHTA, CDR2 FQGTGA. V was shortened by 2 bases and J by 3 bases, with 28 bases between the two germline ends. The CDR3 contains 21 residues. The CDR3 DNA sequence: TGTGCCAGCAGCTTAGGGGATCTAGTCAACTTTGTCAAGGGGGACACCGGGGAGCTGTTTTTT. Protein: CASSLGDLVNFVKGDTGELFF.

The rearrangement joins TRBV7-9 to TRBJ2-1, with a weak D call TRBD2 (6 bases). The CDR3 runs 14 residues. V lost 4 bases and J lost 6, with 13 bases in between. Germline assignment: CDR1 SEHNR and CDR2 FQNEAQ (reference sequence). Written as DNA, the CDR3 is TGTGCCAGCAGCTCCTACGGGACTCTCAATGAGCAGTTCTTC. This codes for CASSSYGTLNEQFF.

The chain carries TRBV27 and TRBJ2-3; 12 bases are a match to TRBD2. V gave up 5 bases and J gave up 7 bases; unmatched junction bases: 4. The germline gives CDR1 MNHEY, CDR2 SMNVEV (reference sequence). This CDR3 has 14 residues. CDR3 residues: CASSASGGAYTQYF. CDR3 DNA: TGTGCCAGCAGTGCTAGCGGGGGGGCCTATACGCAGTATTTT.

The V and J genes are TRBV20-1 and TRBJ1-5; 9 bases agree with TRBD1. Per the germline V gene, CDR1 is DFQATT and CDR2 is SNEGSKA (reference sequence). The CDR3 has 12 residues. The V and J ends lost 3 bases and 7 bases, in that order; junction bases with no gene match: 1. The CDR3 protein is CSASTGGQPQHF. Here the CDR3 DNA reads TGCAGTGCTAGTACAGGGGGCCAGCCCCAGCATTTT.

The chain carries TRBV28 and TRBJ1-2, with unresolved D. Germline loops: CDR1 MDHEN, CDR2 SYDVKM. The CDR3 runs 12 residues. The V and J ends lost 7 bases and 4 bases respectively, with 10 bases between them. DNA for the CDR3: TGTGCCAGCATAGGAGGAACCTATGGCTACACCTTC. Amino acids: CASIGGTYGYTF.

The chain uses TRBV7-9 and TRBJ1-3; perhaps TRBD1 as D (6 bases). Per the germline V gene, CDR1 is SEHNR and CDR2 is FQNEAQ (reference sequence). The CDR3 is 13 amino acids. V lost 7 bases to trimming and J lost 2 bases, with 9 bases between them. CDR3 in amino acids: CASTGETGNTIYF. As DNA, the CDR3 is TGTGCCAGCACAGGGGAAACTGGAAACACCATATATTTT.

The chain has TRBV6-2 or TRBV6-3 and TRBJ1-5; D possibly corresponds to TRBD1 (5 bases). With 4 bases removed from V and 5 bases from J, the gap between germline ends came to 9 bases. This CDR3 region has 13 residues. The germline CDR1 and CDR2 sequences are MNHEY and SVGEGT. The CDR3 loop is CASSSGNYQPQHF. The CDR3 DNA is TGTGCCAGCAGTTCAGGGAACTATCAGCCCCAGCATTTT.

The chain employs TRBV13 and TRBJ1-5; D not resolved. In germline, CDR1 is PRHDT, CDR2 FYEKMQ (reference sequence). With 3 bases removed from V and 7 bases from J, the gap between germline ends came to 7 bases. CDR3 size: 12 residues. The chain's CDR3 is CASSFSGQPQHF. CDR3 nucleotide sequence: TGTGCCAGCAGCTTCAGCGGCCAGCCCCAGCATTTT. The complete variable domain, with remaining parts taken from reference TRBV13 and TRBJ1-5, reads AAGVIQSPRHLIKEKRETATLKCYPIPRHDTVYWYQQGPGQDPQFLISFYEKMQSDKGSIPDRFSAQQFSDYHSELNMSSLELGDSALYFCASSFSGQPQHFGDGTRLSIL.

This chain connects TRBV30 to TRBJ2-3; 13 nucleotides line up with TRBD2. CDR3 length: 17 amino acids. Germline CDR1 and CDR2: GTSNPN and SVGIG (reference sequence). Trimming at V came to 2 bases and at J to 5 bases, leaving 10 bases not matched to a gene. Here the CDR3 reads CAWSPGLAGAAGDTQYF. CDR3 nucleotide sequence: TGTGCCTGGAGTCCAGGACTAGCGGGAGCAGCGGGAGATACGCAGTATTTT. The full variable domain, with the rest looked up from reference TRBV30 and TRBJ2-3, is SQTIHQWPATLVQPVGSPLSLECTVEGTSNPNLYWYRQAAGRGLQLLFYSVGIGQISSEVPQNLSASRPQDRQFILSSKKLLLSDSGFYLCAWSPGLAGAAGDTQYFGPGTRLTVL.

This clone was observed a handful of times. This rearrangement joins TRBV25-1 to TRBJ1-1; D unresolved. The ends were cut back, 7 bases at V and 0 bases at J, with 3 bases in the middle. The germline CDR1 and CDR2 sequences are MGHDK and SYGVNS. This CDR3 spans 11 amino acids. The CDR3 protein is CASTLNTEAFF. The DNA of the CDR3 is TGTGCCAGCACCTTGAACACTGAAGCTTTCTTT.

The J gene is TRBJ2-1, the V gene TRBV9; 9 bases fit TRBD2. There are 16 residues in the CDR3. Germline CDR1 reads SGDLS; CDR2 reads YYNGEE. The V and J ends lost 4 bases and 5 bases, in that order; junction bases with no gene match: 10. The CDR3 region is CASSPRVAGGNNEQFF. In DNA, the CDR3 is TGTGCCAGCAGCCCCCGGGTTGCGGGGGGGAACAATGAGCAGTTCTTC.

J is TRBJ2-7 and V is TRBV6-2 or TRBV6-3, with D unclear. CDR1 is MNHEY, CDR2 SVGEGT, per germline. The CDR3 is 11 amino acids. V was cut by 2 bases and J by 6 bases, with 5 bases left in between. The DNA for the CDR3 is TGTGCCAGCAGTTACAAGCGCGAGCAGTACTTC. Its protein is CASSYKREQYF.

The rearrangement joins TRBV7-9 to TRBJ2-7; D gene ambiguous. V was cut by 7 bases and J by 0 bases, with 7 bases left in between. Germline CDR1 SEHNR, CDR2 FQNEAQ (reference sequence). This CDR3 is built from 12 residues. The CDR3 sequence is CASTDNSYEQYF. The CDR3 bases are TGTGCCAGCACCGACAACTCCTACGAGCAGTACTTC.

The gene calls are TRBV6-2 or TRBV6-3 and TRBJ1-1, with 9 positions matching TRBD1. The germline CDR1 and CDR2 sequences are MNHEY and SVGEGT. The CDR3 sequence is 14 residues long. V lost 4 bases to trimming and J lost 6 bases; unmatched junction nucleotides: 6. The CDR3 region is CASSSGQGGSEAFF. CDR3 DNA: TGTGCCAGCAGTTCGGGACAGGGAGGTTCTGAAGCTTTCTTT.

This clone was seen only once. CDR3 protein: CASSPERESSPFF. The CDR3 coding sequence is TGTGCCAGTAGTCCAGAGCGGGAGTCATCTCCGTTCTTC. The chain employs TRBV19 and TRBJ2-1; TRBD2 matches 8 bases. The junction had 12 bases not matched to a gene; V was cut back by 5 bases and J by 15 bases. This CDR3 has 13 residues. Germline lookup yields CDR1 LNHDA and CDR2 SQIVND (reference sequence).

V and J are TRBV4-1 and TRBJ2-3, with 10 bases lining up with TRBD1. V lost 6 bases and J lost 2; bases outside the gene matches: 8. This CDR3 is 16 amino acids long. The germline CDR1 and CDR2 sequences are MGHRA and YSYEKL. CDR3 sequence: CASSTGTGAFTDTQYF. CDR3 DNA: TGCGCCAGCAGTACCGGGACAGGGGCTTTCACAGATACGCAGTATTTT.

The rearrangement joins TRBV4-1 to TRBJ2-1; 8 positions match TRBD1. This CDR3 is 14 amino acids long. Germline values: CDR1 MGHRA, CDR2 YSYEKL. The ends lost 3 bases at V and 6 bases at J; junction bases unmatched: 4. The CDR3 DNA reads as TGCGCCAGCAGCCACCCCGACAGGGGCAATGAGCAGTTCTTC. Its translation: CASSHPDRGNEQFF.

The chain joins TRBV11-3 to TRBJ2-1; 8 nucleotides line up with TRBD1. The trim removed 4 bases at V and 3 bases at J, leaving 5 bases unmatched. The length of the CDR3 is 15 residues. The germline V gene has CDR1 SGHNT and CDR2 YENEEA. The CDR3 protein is CASSSGQAYYNEQFF. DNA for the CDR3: TGTGCCAGCAGCTCGGGACAGGCCTACTACAATGAGCAGTTCTTC. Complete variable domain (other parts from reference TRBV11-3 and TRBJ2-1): EAGVVQSPRYKIIEKKQPVAFWCNPISGHNTLYWYLQNLGQGPELLIRYENEEAVDDSQLPKDRFSAERLKGVDSTLKIQPAELGDSAVYLCASSSGQAYYNEQFFGPGTRLTVL.

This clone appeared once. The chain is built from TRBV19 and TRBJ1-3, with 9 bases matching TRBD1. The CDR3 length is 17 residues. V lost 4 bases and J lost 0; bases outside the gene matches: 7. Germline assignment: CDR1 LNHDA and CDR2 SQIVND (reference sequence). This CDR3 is CASSRGTGTVSGNTIYF. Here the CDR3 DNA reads TGTGCCAGTAGTAGAGGGACAGGGACCGTCTCTGGAAACACCATATATTTT.

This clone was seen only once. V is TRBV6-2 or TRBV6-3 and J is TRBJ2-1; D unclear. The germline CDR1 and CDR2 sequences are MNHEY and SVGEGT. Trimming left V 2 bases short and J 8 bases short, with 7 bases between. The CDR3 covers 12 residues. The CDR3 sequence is CASSYDEDEQFF. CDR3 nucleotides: TGTGCCAGCAGTTACGATGAGGATGAGCAGTTCTTC.

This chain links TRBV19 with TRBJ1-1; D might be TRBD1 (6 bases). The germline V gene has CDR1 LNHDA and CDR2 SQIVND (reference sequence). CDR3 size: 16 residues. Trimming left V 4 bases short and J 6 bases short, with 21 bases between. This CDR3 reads CASSTASEGVRAEAFF. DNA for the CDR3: TGTGCCAGTAGTACAGCCAGCGAGGGGGTCCGGGCTGAAGCTTTCTTT.

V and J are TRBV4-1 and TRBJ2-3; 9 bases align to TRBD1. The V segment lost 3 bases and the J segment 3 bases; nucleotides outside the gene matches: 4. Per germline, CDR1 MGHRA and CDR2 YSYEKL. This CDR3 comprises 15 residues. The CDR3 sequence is CASSHPTGGTDTQYF. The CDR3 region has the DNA TGCGCCAGCAGCCATCCGACAGGGGGGACAGATACGCAGTATTTT.

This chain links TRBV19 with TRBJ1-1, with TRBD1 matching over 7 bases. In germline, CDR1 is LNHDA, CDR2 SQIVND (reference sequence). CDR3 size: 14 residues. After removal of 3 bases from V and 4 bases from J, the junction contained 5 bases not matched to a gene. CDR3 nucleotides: TGTGCCAGTAGTATTCAGGGGGTGGTCACTGAAGCTTTCTTT. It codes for CASSIQGVVTEAFF.

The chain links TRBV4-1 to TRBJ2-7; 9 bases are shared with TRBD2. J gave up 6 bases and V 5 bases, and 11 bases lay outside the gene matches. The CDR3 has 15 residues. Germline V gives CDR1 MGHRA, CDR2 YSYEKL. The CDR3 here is CASSSFSGGVPEQYF. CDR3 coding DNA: TGCGCCAGCAGCTCCTTTAGCGGGGGTGTCCCCGAGCAGTACTTC.

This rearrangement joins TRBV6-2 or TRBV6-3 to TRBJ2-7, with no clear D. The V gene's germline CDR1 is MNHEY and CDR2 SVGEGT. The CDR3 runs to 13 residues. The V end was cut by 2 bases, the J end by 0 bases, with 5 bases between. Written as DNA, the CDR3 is TGTGCCAGCAGTTACCTACCCTCCTACGAGCAGTACTTC. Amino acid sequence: CASSYLPSYEQYF.

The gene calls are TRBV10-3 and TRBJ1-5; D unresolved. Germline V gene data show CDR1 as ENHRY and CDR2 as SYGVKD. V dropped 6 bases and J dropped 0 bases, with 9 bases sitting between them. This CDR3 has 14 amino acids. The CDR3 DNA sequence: TGTGCCATCAGCCCTACAGATAGCAATCAGCCCCAGCATTTT. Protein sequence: CAISPTDSNQPQHF.

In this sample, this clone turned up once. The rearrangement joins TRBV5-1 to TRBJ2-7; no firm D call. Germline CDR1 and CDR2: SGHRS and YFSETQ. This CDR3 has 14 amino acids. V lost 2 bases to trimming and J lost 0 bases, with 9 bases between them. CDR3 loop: CASSFGGSSYEQYF. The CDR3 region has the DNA TGCGCCAGCAGCTTTGGCGGCAGCTCCTACGAGCAGTACTTC.